Presented here are 31 T cell receptor beta chains from one specimen sequenced in a study of blood T cell repertoires in COVID-19. The method was immunoSEQ multiplex PCR; TCRdb's version includes in-frame clones alone and lacks a portion of them. There are roughly 290,000 clones in the sample; roughly 88% occur only once, and roughly 4% lies in the top ten. The sequencing input was PBMCs or T cells enriched from blood (not recorded which). The source of these receptors is a woman aged 30 to 39 who had recovered from COVID-19.

This chain uses TRBV7-2 with TRBJ2-1; 7 nucleotides match TRBD2. Germline CDR1 is SGHTA and CDR2 is FQGNSA. Unmatched junction bases numbered 11, after V lost 1 base and J lost 5 bases. The CDR3 runs 17 residues. This CDR3 reads CASSLVSSRAGNNEQFF. The DNA for the CDR3 is TGTGCCAGCAGCTTAGTATCCTCACGAGCGGGGAACAATGAGCAGTTCTTC. Filled out from reference TRBV7-2 and TRBJ2-1, the complete variable domain reads GAGVSQSPSNKVTEKGKDVELRCDPISGHTALYWYRQSLGQGLEFLIYFQGNSAPDKSGLPSDRFSAERTGGSVSTLTIQRTQQEDSAVYLCASSLVSSRAGNNEQFFGPGTRLTVL.

In its sample, this clone was seen once. The rearrangement uses TRBV29-1 and TRBJ1-2, with 10 bases lining up with TRBD1. The germline CDR1 and CDR2 sequences are SQVTM and ANQGSEA. The CDR3 is 13 amino acids. Germline trimming cut 3 bases from V and 6 bases from J; bases unmatched to any gene: 4. The CDR3 nucleotides are TGCAGCGTTGACGGGACAGGGGTCGATGGCTACACCTTC. This sequence encodes CSVDGTGVDGYTF.

This clone appeared once. The gene calls are TRBV24-1 and TRBJ2-3; 8 bases align to TRBD1. J gave up 5 bases and V 3 bases, and 3 bases lay outside the gene matches. Germline V gives CDR1 KGHDR, CDR2 SFDVKD. The CDR3 runs to 14 residues. The CDR3 coding sequence is TGTGCCACCAGTGATCGAGACAGGGGAGATACGCAGTATTTT. Amino acid sequence: CATSDRDRGDTQYF.

The chain has TRBV7-8 and TRBJ2-3; 9 bases match TRBD1. Trimming cost V 10 bases and J 2 bases; bases outside gene matches: 19. This CDR3 region has 18 residues. Germline V gene sequence: CDR1 SGHVS, CDR2 FQNEAQ. The CDR3 spells CATERDRVPRFLTDTQYF. The DNA of the CDR3 is TGTGCCACCGAACGGGACAGGGTCCCCCGTTTCCTCACAGATACGCAGTATTTT.

V is TRBV5-6 and J is TRBJ1-2; no reliable D call. Trimming took off 0 bases at V and 5 bases at J, with 8 bases between the two ends. CDR1 is SGHDT, CDR2 YYEEEE, per germline. The CDR3 runs to 13 residues. The CDR3 sequence: CASSLGQTYGYTF. The CDR3 DNA reads as TGTGCCAGCAGCTTGGGGCAGACTTATGGCTACACCTTC.

The V gene is TRBV28, the J gene TRBJ1-3, with TRBD1 identical over 9 bases. J was trimmed by 4 bases and V by 9 bases; bases with no gene match: 10. This CDR3 region has 15 residues. Looked up from germline, CDR1 is MDHEN and CDR2 is SYDVKM. CDR3 region: CASTTGGASGNTIYF. In DNA form, the CDR3 reads TGTGCCAGTACCACAGGGGGCGCGTCAGGAAACACCATATATTTT.

V is TRBV6-1 and J is TRBJ2-7; D is uncertain. Between the trimmed V and J ends, which lost 1 base and 3 bases, there was a span of 10 bases. In germline, CDR1 is MNHNS, CDR2 SASEGT. CDR3 length: 14 amino acids. The CDR3 DNA follows: TGTGCCAGCAGTGAAGTAGCCCGTTTCTACGAGCAGTACTTC. Protein sequence: CASSEVARFYEQYF.

The rearrangement links TRBV24-1 to TRBJ1-2; 7 bases are shared with TRBD1. The germline CDR1 and CDR2 sequences are KGHDR and SFDVKD. The trim removed 3 bases at V and 7 bases at J, leaving 1 base unmatched. The CDR3 is 12 amino acids. CDR3 amino acids: CATSDAGGGYTF. The CDR3 DNA reads TGTGCCACCAGTGATGCAGGGGGTGGCTACACCTTC.

The rearrangement joins TRBV2 to TRBJ2-3; 12 bases line up with TRBD1. CDR1 is SNHLY and CDR2 is FYNNEI in the germline V gene. Trimming cost V 8 bases and J 3 bases; bases outside gene matches: 3. CDR3 size: 14 residues. This chain's CDR3 is CASAGQGATDTQYF. CDR3 in DNA: TGTGCCAGCGCGGGACAGGGGGCTACAGATACGCAGTATTTT.

The chain employs TRBV7-2 and TRBJ2-3; a possible D gene is TRBD1 (5 bases). The CDR3 length is 12 residues. The ends were cut back, 1 base at V and 9 bases at J, with 8 bases in the middle. The germline V gene has CDR1 SGHTA and CDR2 FQGNSA. The chain's CDR3 is CASSLGQGTQYF. DNA for the CDR3: TGTGCCAGCAGCTTAGGTCAGGGAACGCAGTATTTT. Drawing the rest from reference TRBV7-2 and TRBJ2-3, the complete variable domain is GAGVSQSPSNKVTEKGKDVELRCDPISGHTALYWYRQSLGQGLEFLIYFQGNSAPDKSGLPSDRFSAERTGGSVSTLTIQRTQQEDSAVYLCASSLGQGTQYFGPGTRLTVL.

This clone occurred once. The CDR3 loop reads CASSQEGGGQGGTEAFF. DNA of the CDR3: TGCGCCAGCAGCCAAGAAGGGGGGGGACAGGGAGGGACTGAAGCTTTCTTT. The chain recombines TRBV4-1 with TRBJ1-1; 9 bases match TRBD1. There are 17 residues in the CDR3. Germline trimming cut 0 bases from V and 5 bases from J; bases unmatched to any gene: 10. Germline V lookup: CDR1 MGHRA, CDR2 YSYEKL.

The J gene is TRBJ1-2, the V gene TRBV6-5, with a possible D match to TRBD1 (5 bases). V lost 0 bases and J 5 bases, leaving 13 bases between the germline ends. The CDR3 length is 15 residues. The germline V gene has CDR1 MNHEY and CDR2 SVGAGI. CDR3 nucleotide sequence: TGTGCCAGCAGTTACTCGATTTCCGGGGGGTATGGCTACACCTTC. Encoded protein: CASSYSISGGYGYTF.

V and J are TRBV30 and TRBJ1-3, with D hard to call. The germline V gene encodes CDR1 GTSNPN and CDR2 SVGIG (reference sequence). The CDR3 contains 15 residues. V was pared by 1 base and J by 4 bases, with 14 bases between. The CDR3 region has the DNA TGTGCCTGGAGTGATGAGGAGCTCGCGGGAAACACCATATATTTT. As protein: CAWSDEELAGNTIYF.

The chain links TRBV21-1 to TRBJ1-5; the table calls TRBD1, which could not be checked here. TRBV21-1 represents a pseudogene. The CDR3 loop spans 18 amino acids. The CDR3 DNA reads as TGTGCCAGCAGCAAACGGCCAGATGCTCGTATAGGGGGTCAGCCCCAGCATTTT. Its protein is CASSKRPDARIGGQPQHF.

This sequence joins TRBV27 and TRBJ2-7; 10 bases agree with TRBD2. CDR1 and CDR2 (germline): MNHEY, SMNVEV (reference sequence). This CDR3 has 17 amino acids. The V gene end was trimmed by 6 bases and the J gene end by 3 bases; junction bases not matched to a gene: 14. The CDR3 DNA follows: TGTGCCAGCAGGCTCCAAGCGGGAGGGTCCCTTTTCTACGAGCAGTACTTC. As protein: CASRLQAGGSLFYEQYF.

The chain joins TRBV28 to TRBJ1-1; weak D call: TRBD1 (5 bases). CDR3 length: 13 residues. V lost 7 bases, J lost 5 bases, and 14 bases lay in between. Per germline, CDR1 MDHEN and CDR2 SYDVKM. The CDR3 loop reads CASTRQGGTEAFF. The CDR3 DNA follows: TGTGCCAGCACACGGCAGGGCGGAACTGAAGCTTTCTTT.

This chain uses TRBV16 with TRBJ2-5, with a possible D match to TRBD1 (6 bases). CDR1 and CDR2 (germline): KGHSY, FQNENV. The CDR3 consists of 16 residues. The V end was cut by 0 bases, the J end by 4 bases, with 15 bases between. In DNA form, the CDR3 reads TGTGCCAGCAGCCAATCGGGACACCTAGGGAGAGAGACCCAGTACTTC. Protein sequence: CASSQSGHLGRETQYF.

The CDR3 reads CASSLSMGGGTYEQYF. CDR3 DNA: TGTGCCAGCAGTTTATCGATGGGCGGGGGAACCTACGAGCAGTACTTC. V and J are TRBV27 and TRBJ2-7, with TRBD2 matching over 7 bases. Trimming cost V 0 bases and J 2 bases; bases outside gene matches: 7. The CDR3 is made up of 16 amino acids. The V gene's germline CDR1 is MNHEY and CDR2 SMNVEV (reference sequence).

The rearrangement joins TRBV28 to TRBJ2-7, with 8 bases that match TRBD1. CDR1 is MDHEN, CDR2 SYDVKM, per germline. The CDR3 is 13 residues long. J gave up 1 base and V 10 bases, and 6 bases lay outside the gene matches. CDR3 loop: CAIGTGGSYEQYF. The CDR3, as DNA: TGTGCCATCGGGACAGGCGGATCCTACGAGCAGTACTTC.

This clone has only one observation. This sequence joins TRBV5-1 and TRBJ2-6; TRBD2 is a possible D gene (5 bases). Germline CDR1 is SGHRS and CDR2 is YFSETQ. The CDR3 consists of 16 residues. Trimming cost V 2 bases and J 0 bases, with 9 bases left between them. The CDR3 sequence: CASSFGRGSGANVLTF. CDR3 coding DNA: TGCGCCAGCAGCTTCGGACGGGGCTCTGGGGCCAACGTCCTGACTTTC.

The chain links TRBV27 to TRBJ1-2, with D possibly TRBD1 on 6 matching bases. Germline CDR1 reads MNHEY; CDR2 reads SMNVEV (reference sequence). Trimming removed 6 bases from V and 4 bases from J, with 9 bases in between. This CDR3 comprises 12 residues. The DNA of the CDR3 is TGTGCCAGCAGGACAGGTTCCTATGGCTACACCTTC. It is translated as CASRTGSYGYTF.

This clone was detected only once. This sequence joins TRBV28 and TRBJ2-1, with 9 nucleotides matching TRBD1. V dropped 5 bases and J dropped 7; count of bases not matched to a gene: 9. The germline V gene has CDR1 MDHEN and CDR2 SYDVKM. The length of the CDR3 is 15 residues. CDR3 amino acids: CASSAGTGYVNEQFF. The CDR3 DNA sequence: TGTGCCAGCAGTGCCGGGACAGGGTATGTTAATGAGCAGTTCTTC.

The chain carries TRBV5-1 and TRBJ1-1; TRBD1 aligns across 10 bases. The germline V gene encodes CDR1 SGHRS and CDR2 YFSETQ. Unmatched junction bases numbered 5, after V lost 4 bases and J lost 5 bases. This CDR3 comprises 14 residues. The CDR3 nucleotides read TGCGCCAGCAGCGGACAGGGGGGTAAAACTGAAGCTTTCTTT. It specifies CASSGQGGKTEAFF.

Turning to this clone: The junction and the germline gene differ at one end; a read error may be behind it. This chain uses TRBV28 with TRBJ1-2, with a possible D match to TRBD1 (5 bases). Germline assignment: CDR1 MDHEN and CDR2 SYDVKM. There are 12 residues in the CDR3. CDR3 nucleotide sequence: TGTGCCAGCAGCCTACAGGAGTATGGCTACATCTTC. It encodes CASSLQEYGYIF.

The chain recombines TRBV28 with TRBJ2-5; TRBD2 agrees at 11 bases. The CDR3 is made up of 19 amino acids. The V gene's germline CDR1 is MDHEN and CDR2 SYDVKM. The ends lost 2 bases at V and 1 base at J; junction bases unmatched: 12. CDR3: CASSLQTSGIPWGQETQYF. CDR3 sequence (DNA): TGTGCCAGCAGTTTACAGACTAGCGGGATACCCTGGGGCCAAGAGACCCAGTACTTC.

This chain connects TRBV7-6 to TRBJ2-7; D perhaps matches TRBD1 (6 bases). V gave up 8 bases and J gave up 0 bases, with 14 bases separating them. Germline lookup yields CDR1 SGHVS and CDR2 FNYEAQ. The CDR3 is 14 amino acids. CDR3 loop: CASAAGVGSYEQYF. In DNA form, the CDR3 reads TGTGCCAGCGCCGCAGGGGTGGGCTCCTACGAGCAGTACTTC. Looking up the rest from reference TRBV7-6 and TRBJ2-7 gives the full variable domain: GAGVSQSPRYKVTKRGQDVALRCDPISGHVSLYWYRQALGQGPEFLTYFNYEAQQDKSGLPNDRFSAERPEGSISTLTIQRTEQRDSAMYRCASAAGVGSYEQYFGPGTRLTVT.

V is TRBV6-5 and J is TRBJ1-5, with 7 bases aligning to TRBD1. Germline V gives CDR1 MNHEY, CDR2 SVGAGI. J lost 4 bases, V lost 6 bases, and 9 bases had no gene match. The CDR3 has 15 residues. The chain's CDR3 is CASRQTGQENQPQHF. DNA for the CDR3: TGTGCCAGCAGACAGACCGGACAGGAGAATCAGCCCCAGCATTTT.

This chain uses TRBV6-1 with TRBJ1-6; D is unclear. V was shortened by 0 bases and J by 0 bases, with 6 bases between the two germline ends. CDR1 MNHNS and CDR2 SASEGT come from the germline V gene. This CDR3 spans 16 amino acids. The CDR3 loop is CASSEARSSYNSPLHF. The CDR3 DNA sequence: TGTGCCAGCAGTGAAGCGCGGAGCTCCTATAATTCACCCCTCCACTTT.

This clone appeared a single time. The J gene is TRBJ2-3, the V gene TRBV11-2; D is perhaps TRBD2 (6 bases). The CDR3 runs to 15 residues. Deletions cut 4 bases from V and 0 bases from J, with 11 bases between. Germline V lookup: CDR1 SGHAT, CDR2 FQNNGV. CDR3 bases: TGTGCCAGCAGCTCGGGACTGGCTAGCACAGATACGCAGTATTTT. Translated, it gives CASSSGLASTDTQYF.

The gene calls are TRBV11-2 and TRBJ2-7; no firm D call. Germline assignment: CDR1 SGHAT and CDR2 FQNNGV. The V end lost 2 bases, the J end lost 3 bases, and 5 bases lay between the germline ends. The CDR3 is 12 residues long. CDR3 sequence: CASSLQRYEQYF. The CDR3 DNA is TGTGCCAGCAGCTTACAGCGCTACGAGCAGTACTTC.

V gene TRBV28 combines with J gene TRBJ1-2; D uncertain. The CDR3 has 19 residues. The germline V and J ends were trimmed by 7 bases and 1 base, with 28 bases remaining between them. CDR1 and CDR2 from the germline V gene are MDHEN and SYDVKM. DNA for the CDR3: TGTGCCAGCAAAGAAGGTGTGACCGGGAGAAACCCCCTTAACTATGGCTACACCTTC. Translating it yields CASKEGVTGRNPLNYGYTF.